The clone carrying this T cell receptor beta chain has only a few counts. Its antigen remains unknown. This sample was taken from a study of OX40 agonist ivuxolimab in advanced cancers. Across the study: Given to patients was ivuxolimab, an agonistic anti-OX40 (CD134) antibody.

The germline CDR1 and CDR2 sequences are SEHNR and FQNEAQ (reference sequence). Trimming took 5 bases from V and 7 from J, leaving 23 bases between them. The CDR3 has 16 amino acids. General study results and limits: The 0.1-3.0 mg/kg partial responders had among the lowest clonal expansion. Expanded clones were, on average, more numerous among CD8+ T cells than CD4+.

Measured with immunoSEQ multiplex PCR; TCRdb has only the in-frame clones, and not every one. The data show roughly 98,000 clones, about 79% seen once. The TCR originated in an adult with an advanced solid tumor such as melanoma, head and neck, liver or kidney cancer. V is TRBV7-9 and J is TRBJ2-5, with no clear D. This material consisted of CD4+ or CD8+ T cells sorted from blood, taken in a trial of the OX40 agonist ivuxolimab. CDR3 amino acids: CASSEALLDAAGTQYF. As DNA, the CDR3 is TGTGCCAGCAGCGAAGCGCTACTGGATGCAGCTGGGACCCAGTACTTC.